The 10 T cell receptor beta chains below all came from one sample that was sequenced in a study of CD4 T cells in relation to SARS-CoV-2 and coronaviruses. CD4+ T cells from unexposed donors were obtained before the COVID-19 pandemic (2011-2018). CD4+ T cells were isolated from the cells after about ten days of culture. No cognate antigen is known for these TCRs. Here immunoSEQ multiplex PCR was the method, and the copy in TCRdb shows in-frame clones only, minus some. The sample records about 28,000 clones, about 70% being singletons. Sample: CD4+ T cells from PBMCs, cultured in vitro. The receptor set was obtained from a human donor in good health.

The rearrangement joins TRBV19 to TRBJ1-2; maybe TRBD1 (6 bases). With 6 bases removed from V and 8 bases from J, the gap between germline ends came to 22 bases. CDR1 and CDR2 from the germline V gene are LNHDA and SQIVND (reference sequence). There are 15 residues in the CDR3. The CDR3 protein is CASSHNSDRLGGYTF. The CDR3 DNA is TGTGCCAGTAGCCATAACTCAGACAGGCTTGGGGGCTACACCTTC.

This clone was counted a single time. The CDR3 sequence: CASSPPGQWYSNQPQHF. In DNA, the CDR3 is TGTGCCAGCAGTCCGCCGGGACAATGGTATAGCAATCAGCCCCAGCATTTT. V usage is TRBV2 and J usage is TRBJ1-5; weak D call: TRBD1 (6 bases). The V and J ends lost 5 bases and 0 bases respectively, with 17 bases between them. Germline loops: CDR1 SNHLY, CDR2 FYNNEI. There are 17 residues in the CDR3.

This clone was detected only once. This chain connects TRBV28 to TRBJ2-7; 7 nucleotides align to TRBD1. CDR1 is MDHEN, CDR2 SYDVKM, per germline. This CDR3 has 16 amino acids. The V and J ends lost 4 bases and 2 bases, in that order; junction bases with no gene match: 11. CDR3 residues: CASSSPGQAKTYEQYF. The CDR3 DNA sequence: TGTGCCAGCAGTTCCCCCGGACAGGCAAAGACCTACGAGCAGTACTTC. The entire variable domain, with the rest obtained from reference TRBV28 and TRBJ2-7, is as follows: DVKVTQSSRYLVKRTGEKVFLECVQDMDHENMFWYRQDPGLGLRLIYFSYDVKMKEKGDIPEGYSVSREKKERFSLILESASTNQTSMYLCASSSPGQAKTYEQYFGPGTRLTVT.

This clone was observed a handful of times. The chain couples TRBV3-1 (or the pseudogene TRBV3-2) to TRBJ2-2, with a possible D match to TRBD2 (6 bases). Germline CDR1 LGHDT, CDR2 YNNKEL (reference sequence). CDR3 size: 14 residues. Trimming removed 5 bases at V and 7 bases at J, with 14 bases between. The CDR3 DNA reads TGTGCCAGCAGCACGACCTTTAGCGGCGGGGAGCTGTTTTTT. Encoded protein: CASSTTFSGGELFF.

In DNA form, the CDR3 reads TGTGCCAGCAGTGGGACTAGCGGGAGGGCCTACGAGCAGTACTTC. This sequence encodes CASSGTSGRAYEQYF. J is TRBJ2-7 and V is TRBV6-6, with TRBD2 matching 16 bases. There are 15 residues in the CDR3. The V gene's germline CDR1 is MNHNY and CDR2 SVGAGI (reference sequence). Unmatched junction bases numbered 0, after V lost 5 bases and J lost 2 bases.

The chain uses TRBV7-2 and TRBJ1-5; unclear D gene. Germline lookup yields CDR1 SGHTA and CDR2 FQGNSA. Trimming removed 1 base from V and 4 bases from J, with 5 bases in between. The CDR3 totals 13 residues. CDR3 coding DNA: TGTGCCAGCAGCTTAGTGGGTAATCAGCCCCAGCATTTT. Protein: CASSLVGNQPQHF.

The V gene is TRBV7-9, the J gene TRBJ1-2; weak D call: TRBD1 (5 bases). CDR1 is SEHNR, CDR2 FQNEAQ, per germline (reference sequence). This CDR3 has 14 amino acids. Between the trimmed V and J ends, which lost 5 bases and 6 bases, there was a span of 16 bases. In nucleotides, the CDR3 is TGTGCCAGCAGCCGGGGTGAAGGGACCGATGGCTACACCTTC. Translation gives CASSRGEGTDGYTF.

The chain is built from TRBV19 and TRBJ2-5, with a possible D match to TRBD2 (5 bases). Germline loops: CDR1 LNHDA, CDR2 SQIVND (reference sequence). V shed 8 bases and J shed 2 bases, with 12 bases lying between them. This CDR3 region has 13 residues. The CDR3 bases are TGTGCCAGTTCCCCTCCGGGGCAAGAGACCCAGTACTTC. This encodes CASSPPGQETQYF.

The gene calls are TRBV24-1 and TRBJ2-5; 10 positions match TRBD1. The CDR3 is 15 amino acids. Germline V CDR1 and CDR2: KGHDR, SFDVKD. The V gene end was trimmed by 2 bases and the J gene end by 6 bases; junction bases not matched to a gene: 5. This CDR3 reads CATSDSGQGGKTQYF. The CDR3 bases are TGTGCCACCAGTGATTCCGGACAGGGGGGGAAGACCCAGTACTTC.

The chain combines TRBV5-1 with TRBJ1-1; a possible D gene is TRBD1 (6 bases). Trimming removed 1 base at V and 4 bases at J, with 11 bases between. The CDR3 consists of 14 residues. Germline V gene lookup returns CDR1 SGHRS and CDR2 YFSETQ. CDR3 nucleotide sequence: TGCGCCAGCAGCTTGTCCGGGGGGCTCACTGAAGCTTTCTTT. Protein: CASSLSGGLTEAFF.